Each of the 17 T cell receptor beta chains below was sequenced from the same sample in a study of identical twins (dated by TCRdb to 2016 to 2017). Library construction relied on 5' RACE. The data were produced on an Illumina HiSeq 2000. Clones were called with MiXCR by TCRdb after fastp trimmed the public reads at Q25, and only in-frame beta chains were retained. When rows share a CDR3 protein, they turn into one entry using the most common DNA and genes. For this sample there are roughly 480,000 distinct CDR3 sequences; more than 20% appear just once. Roughly 3% of the sample lies in the top ten. The sample was also reused in another study, on T cells expressing NK-cell markers.

The sequenced material came from CD4+ T cells sorted from blood. These receptors all stem from a woman aged 18-35 years in good health.

The V gene is TRBV20-1, the J gene TRBJ1-6; D is undetermined. There are 13 residues in the CDR3. In germline, CDR1 is DFQATT, CDR2 SNEGSKA (reference sequence). Deletions cut 4 bases from V and 1 base from J, with 5 bases between. The CDR3 spells CSAKQSYNSPLHF. The CDR3, as DNA: TGCAGTGCTAAACAGTCCTATAATTCACCCCTCCACTTT.

Here the CDR3 reads CASQRTGSGNTIYF. CDR3 DNA sequence: TGTGCCAGCCAACGGACAGGGTCTGGAAACACCATATATTTT. V gene TRBV12-3 or TRBV12-4 combines with J gene TRBJ1-3; the match to TRBD1 covers 8 bases. V trimming: 8 bases; J trimming: 1 base; junction bases outside the gene matches: 4. The CDR3 runs 14 residues.

The V call is TRBV5-1, the J call TRBJ2-1; 10 nucleotides agree with TRBD2. The CDR3 length is 19 residues. Germline assignment: CDR1 SGHRS and CDR2 YFSETQ. V lost 7 bases and J lost 7; bases outside the gene matches: 23. The CDR3 bases are TGCGCCAGCTACAAATCGGGGAGCGGGGGGGCCCAGTATTGGAATGAGCAGTTCTTC. Amino acid sequence: CASYKSGSGGAQYWNEQFF.

This clonotype was seen repeatedly, ten times or more. This chain connects TRBV12-3 or TRBV12-4 to TRBJ1-1, with TRBD1 matching over 7 bases. V lost 2 bases, J lost 10 bases, and 10 bases stayed unmatched. CDR3 length: 14 residues. This CDR3 reads CASSLLRTGPSAFF. The DNA of the CDR3 is TGTGCCAGCAGTTTACTCCGGACAGGCCCCTCAGCTTTCTTT.

In this sample, this clonotype turned up a few times. The rearrangement joins TRBV5-1 to TRBJ2-5; 7 bases are a match to TRBD2. Germline CDR1 SGHRS, CDR2 YFSETQ. The CDR3 is 15 amino acids. J gave up 3 bases and V 3 bases, and 8 bases lay outside the gene matches. This CDR3 is CASSSNLAVKETQYF. CDR3 in DNA: TGCGCCAGCAGCTCCAACCTAGCGGTGAAAGAGACCCAGTACTTC. Full variable domain (outside the CDR3, taken from reference TRBV5-1 and TRBJ2-5): KAGVTQTPRYLIKTRGQQVTLSCSPISGHRSVSWYQQTPGQGLQFLFEYFSETQRNKGNFPGRFSGRQFSNSRSEMNVSTLELGDSALYLCASSSNLAVKETQYFGPGTRLLVL.

The chain uses TRBV19 and TRBJ2-3; 10 bases map to TRBD1. Germline CDR1 and CDR2: LNHDA and SQIVND (reference sequence). J lost 2 bases, V lost 9 bases, and 5 bases had no gene match. The CDR3 runs 14 residues. The chain's CDR3 is CASTTGGTTDTQYF. Written as DNA, the CDR3 is TGTGCCAGCACGACAGGGGGCACCACAGATACGCAGTATTTT.

This clonotype was detected only a few times. The V and J genes are TRBV20-1 and TRBJ1-5, with no clear D. V gave up 2 bases and J gave up 1 base, with 9 bases separating them. This CDR3 region has 14 residues. Germline V gene lookup returns CDR1 DFQATT and CDR2 SNEGSKA (reference sequence). CDR3 in amino acids: CSARNSHSNQPQHF. Written as DNA, the CDR3 is TGCAGTGCTAGAAACAGCCACAGCAATCAGCCCCAGCATTTT.

This clonotype was seen ten or more times. The rearrangement joins TRBV29-1 to TRBJ1-3, with no clear D. The germline gives CDR1 SQVTM, CDR2 ANQGSEA. With 7 bases removed from V and 0 bases from J, the gap between germline ends came to 4 bases. The CDR3 consists of 11 residues. The CDR3 bases are TGCAGCGGCGCCTCTGGAAACACCATATATTTT. Its protein product is CSGASGNTIYF.

The sample holds a few counts of this clonotype. V and J are TRBV20-1 and TRBJ2-7; D assignment may be TRBD1 or TRBD2 (5 bases each). CDR1 is DFQATT, CDR2 SNEGSKA, per germline (reference sequence). This CDR3 region has 12 residues. Trimming removed 3 bases at V and 3 bases at J, with 9 bases between. The DNA of the CDR3 is TGCAGTGCTAGGGGACGGGACTACGAGCAGTACTTC. Amino acid sequence: CSARGRDYEQYF.

This clonotype was found a few times. The CDR3 coding sequence is TGCGCCAGCAGCGCCAATCAGGGAAACACTGAAGCTTTCTTT. Translation: CASSANQGNTEAFF. V and J are TRBV5-1 and TRBJ1-1; D possibly corresponds to TRBD1 (5 bases). This CDR3 has 14 amino acids. Trimming took 4 bases from V and 2 from J, leaving 12 bases between them. The V gene's germline CDR1 is SGHRS and CDR2 YFSETQ.

The chain has TRBV29-1 and TRBJ2-1, with 10 nucleotides matching TRBD2. The CDR3 is 17 amino acids. Unmatched junction bases numbered 20, after V lost 2 bases and J lost 13 bases. CDR1 SQVTM and CDR2 ANQGSEA come from the germline V gene. CDR3 protein: CSVEPGSGRPHVTFQFF. CDR3 nucleotides: TGCAGCGTTGAACCAGGTAGCGGGAGGCCCCACGTCACTTTTCAGTTCTTC.

The genes are TRBV28 and TRBJ2-5; D is ambiguous. Germline loops: CDR1 MDHEN, CDR2 SYDVKM. The length of the CDR3 is 14 residues. The ends were cut back, 6 bases at V and 2 bases at J, with 13 bases in the middle. The CDR3 loop reads CASRVSGVQETQYF. CDR3 nucleotides: TGTGCCAGCAGGGTTTCGGGCGTTCAAGAGACCCAGTACTTC.

The V gene is TRBV6-1, the J gene TRBJ1-2; unclear D gene. Trimming removed 0 bases at V and 7 bases at J, with 12 bases between. This CDR3 contains 14 residues. CDR1 MNHNS and CDR2 SASEGT come from the germline V gene. CDR3 amino acids: CASSEAPDISGYTF. CDR3 DNA sequence: TGTGCCAGCAGTGAAGCCCCCGACATATCTGGCTACACCTTC.

V usage is TRBV12-5 and J usage is TRBJ1-3; D gene ambiguous. Trimming took off 1 base at V and 2 bases at J, with 3 bases between the two ends. CDR3 length: 13 amino acids. Germline assignment: CDR1 LGHNT and CDR2 FRNRAP. The CDR3 region is CASGLGTGNTIYF. CDR3 nucleotide sequence: TGTGCTAGTGGTTTGGGGACTGGAAACACCATATATTTT.

The rearrangement uses TRBV25-1 and TRBJ1-2, with 8 bases lining up with TRBD1. From germline, CDR1 is MGHDK and CDR2 SYGVNS. Losses at the gene ends were 1 base for V and 4 bases for J; bases not matched to a gene: 14. The CDR3 covers 18 residues. The CDR3 DNA sequence: TGTGCCAGCAGTGAATGGGAGGGCAGGGGGCTTCAACCCTATGGCTACACCTTC. The encoded protein is CASSEWEGRGLQPYGYTF.

This clonotype was counted only a few times. The J gene is TRBJ2-2, the V gene TRBV9; the D gene is possibly TRBD1 (6 bases). The CDR3 is made up of 16 amino acids. Germline V CDR1 and CDR2: SGDLS, YYNGEE. With 4 bases removed from V and 0 bases from J, the gap between germline ends came to 13 bases. CDR3 bases: TGTGCCAGCAGCCGTCAGACAGGAACGAACACCGGGGAGCTGTTTTTT. It yields the protein CASSRQTGTNTGELFF.

The chain recombines TRBV20-1 with TRBJ2-2; 13 bases match TRBD2. V dropped 2 bases and J dropped 3; count of bases not matched to a gene: 3. The CDR3 covers 16 residues. Germline V gene sequence: CDR1 DFQATT, CDR2 SNEGSKA (reference sequence). The CDR3 coding sequence is TGCAGTGCTAGAAAGGGGACTAGCGGGGACACCGGGGAGCTGTTTTTT. Translated, it gives CSARKGTSGDTGELFF.